This is a list of T cell receptor beta chains from one sample in a study of CD8 T cells in Susac syndrome. In TCRdb, the immunoSEQ multiplex PCR reads were re-called with MiXCR into one record per CDR3 protein. The data contain some 180,000 distinct CDR3 sequences, about 94% of them singletons. Sequenced input: CD4+ T cells from PBMCs. These receptors were collected from a human donor in good health. Each CDR3 is given with its conserved first and last residue. Each record gives: clone size, D gene, V gene, CDR3 protein. D genes are given only for firm matches. Size tells how often a clone was seen (once, few, many) or the class of an expanded clone, and some rows leave it out.

>NA|NA|TRBV3-1
CASSTGQHSYNEQFF
>once|TRBD1|TRBV3-1
CASSQDFGQGQKNIQYF
>NA|TRBD2|TRBV20-1
CSAPPAGAHEQYF
>NA|NA|TRBV18
CASSPAGMNTEAFF
>NA|NA|TRBV3-1
CASSQDWSVKNTGELFF
>once|NA|TRBV20-1
CSASLSYGYTF
>NA|NA|TRBV20-1
CRAGQKETQYF
>NA|NA|TRBV19
CASSGNSGRAYNEQFF
>NA|NA|TRBV30
CAWSPDRDSFFTDTQYF
>NA|NA|TRBV30
CAWNIFTETQYF
>NA|NA|TRBV30
CAWYTSGNTIYF
>NA|NA|TRBV9
CASTLTGGTGELFF
>NA|NA|TRBV5-6
CASSLGRRADIQYF
>NA|NA|TRBV29-1
CSAGPLYQETQYF
>NA|NA|TRBV3-1
CASSQDLKQFF
>once|NA|TRBV6-5
CAIGAEIYEQYF
>NA|TRBD2|TRBV20-1
CSASIGTSGSWLNNEQFF
>few|TRBD1|TRBV30
CAWRGGDRGRGTQYF
>NA|TRBD1|TRBV29-1
CSVPWTGAETQYF
>NA|TRBD2|TRBV20-1
CSATSSEQYF
>NA|NA|TRBV12-3/TRBV12-4
CASRPPADTQYF
>NA|NA|TRBV9
CASNYGYTF
>NA|NA|TRBV23-1
CASPSYGPSYEQYF
>NA|NA|TRBV3-1
CASSQDARTGHF
>once|TRBD2|TRBV27
CASSSTGTSWHEQYF
>NA|NA|TRBV12-3/TRBV12-4
CASRTTHNEQFF
>NA|NA|TRBV7-9
CASSLGTDSGANVLTF
>NA|NA|TRBV15
CATSRVGLTIAKNIQYF
>NA|TRBD1|TRBV2
CASTRTGGETEAFF
>NA|NA|TRBV4-2
CASSPGTVPYEQYF
>NA|NA|TRBV18
CASSGVSRQNTEAFF
>NA|TRBD2|TRBV13
CASSSGGEDYEQYF
>few|NA|TRBV29-1
CSVEAGSTDTQYF
>NA|NA|TRBV9
CASSVASNQPQHF
>NA|NA|TRBV29-1
CSVEVVGADTQYF
>once|TRBD1|TRBV3-1
CASSQDWGQGLLQETQYF
>NA|NA|TRBV6-5
CASSYSKNPTGRLTDTQYF
>NA|NA|TRBV20-1
CSAMVAGTAYNEQFF
>NA|NA|TRBV28
CASSRAAANVLTF
>NA|NA|TRBV20-1
CSARGPSGPWPEQFF
>once|TRBD2|TRBV20-1
CSARSVAGVVSTDTQYF
>NA|TRBD1|TRBV29-1
CSVVGTGTYEQYF
>NA|NA|TRBV19
CASSSTGQRKETQYF
>NA|NA|TRBV6-2/TRBV6-3
CASSPRYEQYF
>once|NA|TRBV29-1
CSVGSQTATYEQYF
>once|NA|TRBV20-1
CSARGRDGYTF
>NA|NA|TRBV30
CAWSVGFGGSNQPQHF
>NA|NA|TRBV4-2
CASSQVESQGYEQYF
>NA|NA|TRBV29-1
CSVEDRGGEQYF
>NA|NA|TRBV29-1
CSVELVNTIYF
>NA|NA|TRBV20-1
CSATDGRNTGYTF
>NA|NA|TRBV7-9
CASSLDGPETQYF
>once|TRBD2|TRBV3-1
CASSQGTSGKSEQYF
>NA|NA|TRBV5-6
CASSLIPGLGYGYTF
>NA|NA|TRBV30
CAWSVRLRTAEAFF
>NA|TRBD2|TRBV6-5
CASSYSAGGFTDTQYF
>NA|NA|TRBV29-1
CSVAPRGLNQPQHF
>NA|NA|TRBV12-3/TRBV12-4
CASSPGIEQYF
>NA|NA|TRBV24-1
CATSDLYQNNEQFF
>NA|NA|TRBV9
CASSVRSGIDGYTF